This record looks at one TCR beta chain sequence and its context. Germline lookup yields CDR1 MNHEY and CDR2 SVGEGT. This CDR3 has 15 residues. V was clipped by 6 bases and J by 4 bases; unmatched bases: 8. This specimen belongs to a study of T cells in Graves' hyperthyroidism and ophthalmopathy. Clinical symptoms, serum thyroxine, TRAb, thyroid ultrasound and orbital computed tomography established diagnosis. Amplified TCR beta CDR3 regions came from RNA transcripts. The HTBI primer set was used in a first-round RT-PCR of the TCR CDR3. One entry per CDR3 protein results from TCRdb running MiXCR on the multiplex PCR reads. Among 600,000 or so distinct CDR3 sequences, about 14% were seen once, and the ten largest hold under 15%.

The V call is TRBV6-2 or TRBV6-3, the J call TRBJ1-5; 8 bases match TRBD1. Material: blood. The TCR comes from a woman between 50 and 59 years old with Graves' ophthalmopathy. The CDR3, as DNA: TGTGCCAGCAGACCGAGACAGGGGTCGAATCAGCCCCAGCATTTT. Translating gives CASRPRQGSNQPQHF.